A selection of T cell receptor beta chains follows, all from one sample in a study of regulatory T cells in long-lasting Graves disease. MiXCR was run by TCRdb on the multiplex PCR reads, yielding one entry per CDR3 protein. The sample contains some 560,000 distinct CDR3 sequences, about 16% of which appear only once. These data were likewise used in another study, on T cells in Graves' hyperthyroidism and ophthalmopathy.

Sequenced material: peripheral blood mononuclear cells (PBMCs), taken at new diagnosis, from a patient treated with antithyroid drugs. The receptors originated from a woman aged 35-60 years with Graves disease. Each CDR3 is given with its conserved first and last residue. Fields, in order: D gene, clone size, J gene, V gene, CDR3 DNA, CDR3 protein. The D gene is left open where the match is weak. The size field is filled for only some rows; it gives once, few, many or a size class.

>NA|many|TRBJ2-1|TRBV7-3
TGTGCCAGCAGCTCTCAGGTGGCAGGGAGCAATGAGCAGTTCTTC
CASSSQVAGSNEQFF
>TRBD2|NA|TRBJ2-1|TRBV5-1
TGCGCCAGCAGCCTCCCGGGACTAGCGTTACACAATGAGCAGTTCTTC
CASSLPGLALHNEQFF
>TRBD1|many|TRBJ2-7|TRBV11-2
TGTGCCAGCAGCTCATACACAGGGGAGAGCTCCTACGAGCAGTACTTC
CASSSYTGESSYEQYF
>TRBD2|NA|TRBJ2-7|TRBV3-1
TGTGCCAGCAGTTCTCATCTAGCGGGATACTACGAGCAGTACTTC
CASSSHLAGYYEQYF
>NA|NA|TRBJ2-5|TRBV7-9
TGTGCCAGCAGTTACGGACAGTGGGGAACGGAGACCCAGTACTTC
CASSYGQWGTETQYF
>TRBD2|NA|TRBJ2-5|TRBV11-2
TGTGCCAGCAGCTTAGAAGCGGGGGGTGAAGAGACCCAGTACTTC
CASSLEAGGEETQYF
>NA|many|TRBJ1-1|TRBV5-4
TGTGCCACCACCGACACTGAAGCTTTCTTT
CATTDTEAFF
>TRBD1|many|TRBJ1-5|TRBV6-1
TGTGCCAGCGGGACAGACTATAGCAATCAGCCCCAGCATTTT
CASGTDYSNQPQHF
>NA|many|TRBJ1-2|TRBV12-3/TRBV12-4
TGTGCCAGCAGAACAGCTAACTATGGCTACACCTTC
CASRTANYGYTF
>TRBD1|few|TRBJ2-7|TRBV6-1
TGTGCCAGCATTATCGACAGGGGGCTTGAGCAGTACTTC
CASIIDRGLEQYF
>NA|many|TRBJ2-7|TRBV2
TGTGCCAGCAGTGGCGTGCTAGACGAGCAGTACTTC
CASSGVLDEQYF
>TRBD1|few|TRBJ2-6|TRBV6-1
TGTGCCAGCAGACCCGGGACAGGGCTGAGGGGGGCCAACGTCCTGACTTTC
CASRPGTGLRGANVLTF
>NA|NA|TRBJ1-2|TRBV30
TGTGCCTGGAGCAAGCATCAGGGTGGCTACACCTTC
CAWSKHQGGYTF
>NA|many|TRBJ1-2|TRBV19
TGTGCCAGTAGTCTCGCCCAGTATGGCTACACCTTC
CASSLAQYGYTF
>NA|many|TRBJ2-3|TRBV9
TGTGCCAGCGCCGTCATAGAGGGAGGCACGCAGTATTTT
CASAVIEGGTQYF
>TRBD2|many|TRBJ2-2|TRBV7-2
TGTGCCAGCATCAATCAAAGGCCTAGCGGGGGGACGAACACCGGGGAGCTGTTTTTT
CASINQRPSGGTNTGELFF
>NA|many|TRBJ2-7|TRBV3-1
TGTGCCAGCAGCCACCCGGGACCTTCCTACGAGCAGTACTTC
CASSHPGPSYEQYF
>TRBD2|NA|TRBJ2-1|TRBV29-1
TGCAGCGTTGTGGTGACTAGCGGGTCTTATGAGCAGTTCTTC
CSVVVTSGSYEQFF
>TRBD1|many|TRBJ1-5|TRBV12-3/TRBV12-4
TGTGCCAGCACCCTAGGGACAGGGGCGCGTCAGCCCCAGCATTTT
CASTLGTGARQPQHF
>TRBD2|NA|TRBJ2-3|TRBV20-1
TGCAGTGCTAGACTAGCGGAAACAGATACGCAGTATTTT
CSARLAETDTQYF
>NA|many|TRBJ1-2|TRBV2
TGTGCCAGCAGTGACCTAGGGGTATATGGCTACACCTTC
CASSDLGVYGYTF
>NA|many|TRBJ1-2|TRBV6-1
TGTGCCAGCAGACAGGGAGGTGGCTACACCTTC
CASRQGGGYTF